Each of the 30 T cell receptor beta chains below was sequenced from the same sample in a study of T cell changes during pregnancy in multiple sclerosis. Data came from immunoSEQ multiplex PCR; TCRdb stores just in-frame clones and leaves some out. Of tens of thousands of clones in the sample, about 88% are singletons; the top ten hold 5.5% to 6%. Source: CD8+ T cells from peripheral blood mononuclear cells, taken after pregnancy. These TCRs come from a female donor in good health, enrolled as a control in a pregnancy study.

V is TRBV27 and J is TRBJ2-1; D not resolved. The CDR3 has 13 amino acids. V lost 2 bases and J lost 6, with 8 bases in between. Germline V lookup: CDR1 MNHEY, CDR2 SMNVEV (reference sequence). The CDR3 bases are TGTGCCAGCAGTTTAATCACAGCCAATGAGCAGTTCTTC. Its protein product is CASSLITANEQFF.

The chain has TRBV4-3 and TRBJ2-6, with D maybe TRBD2 (6 bases). Germline CDR1 is LGHNA and CDR2 is YSLEER. This CDR3 comprises 17 residues. V lost 4 bases to trimming and J lost 0 bases, with 13 bases between them. This CDR3 reads CASSPRGGVSGANVLTF. The CDR3 DNA follows: TGCGCCAGCAGCCCTCGAGGAGGGGTCTCTGGGGCCAACGTCCTGACTTTC.

This chain connects TRBV25-1 to TRBJ1-1; D unclear. CDR3 length equals 14 residues. The germline V and J ends were trimmed by 3 bases and 2 bases, with 10 bases remaining between them. Germline V gives CDR1 MGHDK, CDR2 SYGVNS. CDR3 DNA sequence: TGTGCCAGCAGTGATAGTAAACCAAACACTGAAGCTTTCTTT. Translating it yields CASSDSKPNTEAFF.

The rearrangement links TRBV4-2 to TRBJ2-4, with TRBD1 as a possible D gene (6 bases). Germline V gene sequence: CDR1 LGHNA, CDR2 YNFKEQ. This CDR3 is built from 14 residues. V was pared by 3 bases and J by 8 bases, with 14 bases between. The CDR3 region has the DNA TGTGCCAGCAGCCACCTACAGGGTACGGACATTCAGTACTTC. Translation gives CASSHLQGTDIQYF.

This chain links TRBV7-3 with TRBJ2-3; possibly TRBD2 for D (7 bases). The CDR3 has 16 residues. Germline loops: CDR1 SGHTA, CDR2 FQGTGA. V was trimmed by 2 bases and J by 6 bases, leaving 18 bases between them. The CDR3 DNA sequence: TGTGCCAGCAGCTTATCTGGTGGGGGGGCCTTTGATACGCAGTATTTT. Amino acid sequence: CASSLSGGGAFDTQYF.

This chain joins TRBV21-1 and TRBJ2-7; the table's D call TRBD1 went unverified against the DNA. TRBV21-1 is a pseudogene. There are 11 residues in the CDR3. The CDR3 DNA is TGTGCCGATGGACAGTCCTACGAGCAGTACTTC. It yields the protein CADGQSYEQYF.

The chain links TRBV9 to TRBJ1-6; D is possibly TRBD1 (6 bases). V lost 7 bases and J 8 bases, leaving 13 bases between the germline ends. Germline values: CDR1 SGDLS, CDR2 YYNGEE. The CDR3 consists of 13 residues. The CDR3 DNA reads TGTGCCAGCGGAGACAGGAACGATTCACCCCTCCACTTT. The encoded protein is CASGDRNDSPLHF. The entire variable domain, with the rest obtained from reference TRBV9 and TRBJ1-6, is as follows: DSGVTQTPKHLITATGQRVTLRCSPRSGDLSVYWYQQSLDQGLQFLIQYYNGEERAKGNILERFSAQQFPDLHSELNLSSLELGDSALYFCASGDRNDSPLHFGNGTRLTVT.

The rearrangement joins TRBV5-4 to TRBJ2-2, with 13 bases aligning to TRBD2. CDR1 and CDR2 (germline): SGHNT, YYREEE (reference sequence). The CDR3 has 16 residues. V dropped 3 bases and J dropped 5; count of bases not matched to a gene: 4. The CDR3, as DNA: TGTGCCAGCAGCTCGGGACTAGCGGGGTTAACCGGGGAGCTGTTTTTT. Translating gives CASSSGLAGLTGELFF.

The V and J genes are TRBV9 and TRBJ1-6; D is perhaps TRBD1 (6 bases). The ends were cut back, 3 bases at V and 5 bases at J, with 15 bases in the middle. Germline loops: CDR1 SGDLS, CDR2 YYNGEE. The CDR3 spans 16 residues. The CDR3 DNA sequence: TGTGCCAGCAGCGGGGGATGGGGGCGAGATAATTCACCCCTCCACTTT. The encoded protein is CASSGGWGRDNSPLHF.

This rearrangement joins TRBV6-6 to TRBJ1-5; D not resolved. Trimming stripped 5 bases from V and 3 bases from J, with 11 bases between. Looked up from germline, CDR1 is MNHNY and CDR2 is SVGAGI (reference sequence). The CDR3 loop spans 14 amino acids. The CDR3 spells CASSPPGNNQPQHF. DNA for the CDR3: TGTGCCAGCAGTCCTCCGGGAAACAATCAGCCCCAGCATTTT.

CDR3 coding DNA: TGCGCCAGCAGCCAAGATCGGCAGTTCTTC. This codes for CASSQDRQFF. V usage is TRBV4-1 and J usage is TRBJ2-1; unclear D gene. Per germline, CDR1 MGHRA and CDR2 YSYEKL. The CDR3 is 10 amino acids. Trimming pared 0 bases from V and 12 bases from J, leaving 3 bases between.

The rearrangement links TRBV9 to TRBJ2-5; 9 bases agree with TRBD2. CDR1 is SGDLS, CDR2 YYNGEE, per germline. The CDR3 is 15 residues long. J was trimmed by 0 bases and V by 2 bases; bases with no gene match: 2. The CDR3 loop is CASSVGLADQETQYF. The DNA for the CDR3 is TGTGCCAGCAGCGTGGGACTAGCCGACCAAGAGACCCAGTACTTC.

The rearrangement joins TRBV7-2 to TRBJ2-7, with 13 bases lining up with TRBD2. Trimming at V came to 2 bases and at J to 2 bases, leaving 3 bases not matched to a gene. The CDR3 is 16 residues long. Germline values: CDR1 SGHTA, CDR2 FQGNSA. CDR3 in amino acids: CASSLPGTSGAYEQYF. Here the CDR3 DNA reads TGTGCCAGCAGCTTACCGGGGACTAGCGGGGCCTACGAGCAGTACTTC.

A single count supports this clone. V is TRBV4-1 and J is TRBJ1-4; 7 nucleotides agree with TRBD1. Germline V gene data show CDR1 as MGHRA and CDR2 as YSYEKL. V gave up 0 bases and J gave up 8 bases; unmatched junction bases: 12. This CDR3 is 17 amino acids long. Here the CDR3 reads CASSQDRGDSRGEKLFF. CDR3 DNA: TGCGCCAGCAGCCAAGATCGAGGGGACAGTCGGGGGGAAAAACTGTTTTTT.

The chain combines TRBV7-2 with TRBJ2-4; 8 positions agree with TRBD1. The germline gives CDR1 SGHTA, CDR2 FQGNSA. CDR3 size: 16 residues. After removal of 2 bases from V and 0 bases from J, the junction contained 3 bases not matched to a gene. CDR3 DNA: TGTGCCAGCAGCTTACAACAGGGGGTAGCCAAAAACATTCAGTACTTC. Protein: CASSLQQGVAKNIQYF.

The chain recombines TRBV7-8 with TRBJ2-2; 9 bases fit TRBD2. V trimming: 8 bases; J trimming: 4 bases; junction bases outside the gene matches: 11. Germline assignment: CDR1 SGHVS and CDR2 FQNEAQ. The CDR3 is 16 amino acids. Here the CDR3 DNA reads TGTGCCAGCCCCTCGCGGGGGGGGCGGATCACCGGGGAGCTGTTTTTT. Protein product: CASPSRGGRITGELFF.

This clone was seen just once. This chain joins TRBV2 and TRBJ1-1; D gene uncertain. CDR1 SNHLY and CDR2 FYNNEI come from the germline V gene. The CDR3 spans 13 residues. Trimming cost V 1 base and J 3 bases, with 6 bases left between them. CDR3 bases: TGTGCCAGCAGTGAAGGTGGAGACACTGAAGCTTTCTTT. This gives the protein CASSEGGDTEAFF.

V and J are TRBV7-2 and TRBJ2-2; weak D call: TRBD2 (7 bases). Trimming cost V 2 bases and J 7 bases, with 17 bases left between them. This CDR3 spans 16 amino acids. Germline CDR1 SGHTA, CDR2 FQGNSA. CDR3 residues: CASSLLGRDMGGELFF. CDR3 sequence (DNA): TGTGCCAGCAGCTTATTAGGGAGGGACATGGGCGGGGAGCTGTTTTTT.

The V gene is TRBV5-4, the J gene TRBJ2-7; TRBD1 is a possible D gene (6 bases). The CDR3 length is 14 residues. V shed 4 bases and J shed 2 bases, with 13 bases lying between them. Germline CDR1 is SGHNT and CDR2 is YYREEE (reference sequence). CDR3 DNA: TGTGCCAGCAGCCTGTGGACAGCTACCTACGAGCAGTACTTC. As protein: CASSLWTATYEQYF.

Of note for this clone: Its ends do not fully match the called genes, so a read error is possible. J is TRBJ1-1 and V is TRBV5-4, with TRBD1 matching 9 bases. The germline V gene has CDR1 SGHNT and CDR2 YYREEE (reference sequence). The CDR3 sequence is 18 residues long. This CDR3 is CAGSLTGQGVAKNTEAFF. The CDR3 DNA is TGTGCCGGCAGCTTGACGGGACAGGGAGTGGCAAAGAACACTGAAGCTTTCTTT.

The rearrangement uses TRBV5-4 and TRBJ1-2, with D unresolved. The CDR3 has 14 residues. The V end was cut by 2 bases, the J end by 3 bases, with 11 bases between. CDR1 and CDR2 (germline): SGHNT, YYREEE (reference sequence). The CDR3 protein is CASSFGSEDYGYTF. The CDR3 coding sequence is TGTGCCAGCAGCTTCGGCAGCGAAGACTATGGCTACACCTTC.

The V gene is TRBV14, the J gene TRBJ2-7, with D maybe TRBD2 (5 bases). V was clipped by 9 bases and J by 3 bases, with 18 bases between them. The CDR3 has 14 amino acids. Per germline, CDR1 SGHDN and CDR2 FVKESK. CDR3 region: CASSYGNPSYEQYF. CDR3 bases: TGTGCCAGTTCATACGGGAACCCCAGCTACGAGCAGTACTTC.

This chain connects TRBV7-9 to TRBJ2-1; D remains ambiguous. The germline V and J ends were trimmed by 0 bases and 6 bases, with 12 bases remaining between them. The CDR3 loop spans 15 amino acids. Germline V gene lookup returns CDR1 SEHNR and CDR2 FQNEAQ (reference sequence). This CDR3 is CASSLANRPLNEQFF. CDR3 nucleotides: TGTGCCAGCAGCTTAGCTAACAGACCTCTCAATGAGCAGTTCTTC.

The chain uses TRBV7-9 and TRBJ2-1; maybe TRBD2 (6 bases). V was cut by 4 bases and J by 6 bases, with 16 bases left in between. Germline V gene lookup returns CDR1 SEHNR and CDR2 FQNEAQ (reference sequence). CDR3 size: 15 residues. The CDR3: CASSSGSRRGNEQFF. CDR3 in DNA: TGTGCCAGCAGCTCCGGGTCCCGGAGGGGCAATGAGCAGTTCTTC.

The chain joins TRBV6-5 to TRBJ1-1; D unresolved. Trimming shortened V by 5 bases and J by 5 bases, and 6 bases separated the two germline ends. Germline loops: CDR1 MNHEY, CDR2 SVGAGI. CDR3 length equals 11 residues. For the CDR3, the DNA is TGTGCCAGCAGTCCACAGACTGAAGCTTTCTTT. It codes for CASSPQTEAFF.

The V gene is TRBV29-1, the J gene TRBJ2-7; the match to TRBD1 covers 8 bases. The CDR3 has 14 residues. J was trimmed by 3 bases and V by 4 bases; bases with no gene match: 8. The germline V gene has CDR1 SQVTM and CDR2 ANQGSEA. The CDR3 DNA sequence: TGCAGCGTTGTTGGGGCAGGGGGCGGCTACGAGCAGTACTTC. Amino acid sequence: CSVVGAGGGYEQYF.

By frequency in the sample, this clone is medium-sized. CDR3 sequence reads: CAWGQINQPQHF. As DNA, the CDR3 is TGTGCATGGGGACAGATCAATCAGCCCCAGCATTTT. V gene TRBV5-4 combines with J gene TRBJ1-5, with TRBD1 identical over 7 bases. Germline V lookup: CDR1 SGHNT, CDR2 YYREEE (reference sequence). The CDR3 length is 12 residues.

The chain carries TRBV5-4 and TRBJ1-2; D is unresolved. In germline, CDR1 is SGHNT, CDR2 YYREEE (reference sequence). Deletions cut 2 bases from V and 6 bases from J, with 17 bases between. This CDR3 comprises 15 residues. CDR3 amino acids: CASSFYAGLSHGYTF. The CDR3 DNA reads TGTGCCAGCAGCTTTTATGCAGGCCTCTCCCATGGCTACACCTTC.

The V gene is TRBV11-2, the J gene TRBJ1-3, with no clear D. The CDR3 covers 16 residues. Germline CDR1 is SGHAT and CDR2 is FQNNGV. The V end lost 4 bases, the J end lost 0 bases, and 13 bases lay between the germline ends. The CDR3 here is CASSSPQKNSGNTIYF. CDR3 nucleotide sequence: TGTGCCAGCAGCTCCCCGCAGAAGAACTCTGGAAACACCATATATTTT.

The chain is built from TRBV21-1 and TRBJ2-7; TRBD2, the table's D call, was not compared with the DNA. TRBV21-1 is reported as a pseudogene. This CDR3 spans 15 amino acids. The CDR3 sequence is CASSAPGAVAAEQYF. The CDR3 DNA reads as TGTGCCAGCAGCGCCCCCGGGGCCGTAGCGGCCGAGCAGTACTTC.